This TCR beta chain was captured in a study of response to subunit inactivated influenza vaccine. Study-wide points: Researchers suggested that each seasonal influenza vaccination recruits few new T cells.

The CDR3 extends over 15 amino acids. CDR1 is SGHAT and CDR2 is FQNNGV in the germline V gene. The ends were cut back, 1 base at V and 1 base at J, with 10 bases in the middle. Each CDR3 protein is one row after TCRdb ran MiXCR on the RT-PCR reads. Of about 780,000 distinct CDR3 sequences listed, approximately 17% were seen once; the top ten hold roughly 10%. This clonotype was seen ten or more times. Antigen specificity is unknown. The sequencing here drew on PBMCs from blood, taken 4 to 6 days after vaccination. The TCR sequence derives from a man aged 45 to 65 who received an inactivated influenza vaccine. The chain uses TRBV11-2 and TRBJ2-5; a weak D match, TRBD2 (7 bases). The CDR3 loop reads CASSLVGGVQETQYF. The CDR3 DNA sequence: TGTGCCAGCAGCTTAGTAGGGGGGGTCCAAGAGACCCAGTACTTC.